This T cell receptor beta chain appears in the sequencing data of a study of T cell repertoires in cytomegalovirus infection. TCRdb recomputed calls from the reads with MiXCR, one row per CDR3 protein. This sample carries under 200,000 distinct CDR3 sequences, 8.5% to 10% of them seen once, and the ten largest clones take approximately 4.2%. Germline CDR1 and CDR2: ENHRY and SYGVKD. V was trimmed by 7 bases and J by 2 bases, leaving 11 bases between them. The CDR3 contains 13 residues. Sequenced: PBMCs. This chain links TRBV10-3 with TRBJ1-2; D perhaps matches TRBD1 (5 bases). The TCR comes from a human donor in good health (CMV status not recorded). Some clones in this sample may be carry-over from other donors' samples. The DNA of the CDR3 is TGTGCCATCAATGAAAGGGGCAACTATGGCTACACCTTC. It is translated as CAINERGNYGYTF.